Below, 29 T cell receptor beta chains from the same sample are listed, as sequenced in a study of shared clonotypes between healthy human individuals (dated by TCRdb to the early 2020s). Libraries came from the immunoSEQ multiplex PCR assay. TCRdb re-hosts the immuneACCESS table, in-frame sequences only. Its copies lack some clones; in the studies checked, an unresolved V gene accounts for under half of them, and the cause for the rest is not known. The sample yields about 1.1 million clones; roughly 80% were counted once. Of the sample, 0.89% is held by the ten largest clones. The sequenced sample was memory CD4+ T cells from PBMCs. The meaning of the sample's cell subset or site label: CD45RA-negative fraction. All receptors derive from a man aged 18-30 years in good health. Some clones in this sample may be carry-over from other donors' samples.

The V call is TRBV6-6, the J call TRBJ1-1; unclear D gene. The CDR3 covers 12 residues. Trimming pared 5 bases from V and 3 bases from J, leaving 7 bases between. Germline V CDR1 and CDR2: MNHNY, SVGAGI (reference sequence). CDR3: CASSNTHTEAFF. The CDR3 DNA reads as TGTGCCAGCAGTAACACACACACTGAAGCTTTCTTT.

This clone was seen a handful of times. The genes are TRBV2 and TRBJ1-2; weak D call: TRBD1 (6 bases). Germline CDR1 and CDR2: SNHLY and FYNNEI. V lost 8 bases and J 6 bases, leaving 16 bases between the germline ends. The CDR3 has 13 residues. CDR3 protein: CASASGTRNGYTF. As DNA, the CDR3 is TGTGCCAGCGCATCAGGGACACGGAATGGCTACACCTTC.

This clone was recorded only once. The chain has TRBV30 and TRBJ2-2, with no clear D. V lost 0 bases, J lost 7 bases, and 6 bases lay in between. This CDR3 is built from 12 residues. Germline CDR1 is GTSNPN and CDR2 is SVGIG (reference sequence). CDR3 sequence reads: CAWSVYVGELFF. For the CDR3, the DNA is TGTGCCTGGAGTGTGTACGTCGGGGAGCTGTTTTTT.

The CDR3 DNA reads as TGTGCCAGCAGTTTGCCCGGACAGATTCTTAATGAAAAACTGTTTTTT. Protein sequence: CASSLPGQILNEKLFF. The chain joins TRBV28 to TRBJ1-4, with a tentative D call TRBD1 (6 bases). Germline V CDR1 and CDR2: MDHEN, SYDVKM. The CDR3 totals 16 residues. The V end lost 3 bases, the J end lost 4 bases, and 15 bases lay between the germline ends. Based on the CDR3 plus reference TRBV28 and TRBJ1-4, the full variable domain is DVKVTQSSRYLVKRTGEKVFLECVQDMDHENMFWYRQDPGLGLRLIYFSYDVKMKEKGDIPEGYSVSREKKERFSLILESASTNQTSMYLCASSLPGQILNEKLFFGSGTQLSVL.

The genes are TRBV28 and TRBJ2-7, with TRBD2 matching 12 bases. This CDR3 contains 16 residues. The V gene end was trimmed by 4 bases and the J gene end by 6 bases; junction bases not matched to a gene: 10. Germline V CDR1 and CDR2: MDHEN, SYDVKM. The CDR3 here is CASSSGGLAGGGEQYF. The CDR3 DNA follows: TGTGCCAGCAGTTCCGGGGGCCTAGCGGGAGGGGGCGAGCAGTACTTC.

On this clone: A far larger clone is one base from this, pointing to a likely read error. V gene TRBV10-3 combines with J gene TRBJ2-7; D uncertain. The CDR3 is 13 amino acids. Germline lookup yields CDR1 ENHRY and CDR2 SYGVKD. V was trimmed by 11 bases and J by 2 bases, leaving 16 bases between them. CDR3 bases: TGTGCCGCAATCGGCGGTGGGCCCTACGAGCAGTACTTC. Residues: CAAIGGGPYEQYF.

This clone was recorded only once. V and J are TRBV6-1 and TRBJ1-2, with D unresolved. Trimming took off 1 base at V and 3 bases at J, with 9 bases between the two ends. The CDR3 extends over 14 amino acids. CDR1 is MNHNS, CDR2 SASEGT, per germline. DNA of the CDR3: TGTGCCAGCAGTGAAGGTAGTCTGGACTATGGCTACACCTTC. As protein: CASSEGSLDYGYTF.

The chain uses TRBV5-1 and TRBJ2-5, with 11 bases aligning to TRBD2. Looked up from germline, CDR1 is SGHRS and CDR2 is YFSETQ. This CDR3 has 17 amino acids. Trimming removed 7 bases from V and 9 bases from J; junction bases left unmatched: 20. The CDR3 loop reads CASAQRLAGLFREAQYF. CDR3 bases: TGCGCCAGCGCCCAACGACTAGCGGGACTCTTCCGGGAGGCCCAGTACTTC.

This clone was seen more than once but under ten times. The J gene is TRBJ2-6, the V gene TRBV19; D is unresolved. Germline CDR1 reads LNHDA; CDR2 reads SQIVND (reference sequence). The CDR3 has 15 amino acids. The ends were cut back, 3 bases at V and 1 base at J, with 7 bases in the middle. CDR3 in amino acids: CASSIELSGANVLTF. As DNA, the CDR3 is TGTGCCAGTAGTATTGAGCTTTCTGGGGCCAACGTCCTGACTTTC. The full variable domain, in which reference TRBV19 and TRBJ2-6 provide the parts outside the CDR3, is DGGITQSPKYLFRKEGQNVTLSCEQNLNHDAMYWYRQDPGQGLRLIYYSQIVNDFQKGDIAEGYSVSREKKESFPLTVTSAQKNPTAFYLCASSIELSGANVLTFGAGSRLTVL.

The chain employs TRBV10-3 and TRBJ2-2; 7 bases are shared with TRBD1. Per germline, CDR1 ENHRY and CDR2 SYGVKD. J lost 6 bases, V lost 5 bases, and 18 bases had no gene match. The CDR3 runs to 18 residues. The CDR3 DNA is TGTGCCATCAGTCCTCCTCCCGTTTACAGGGGCAAGGCCGGGGAGCTGTTTTTT. This encodes CAISPPPVYRGKAGELFF.

This clone was counted a few times. The chain links TRBV7-9 to TRBJ1-2; the match to TRBD1 covers 11 bases. The CDR3 length is 15 residues. The germline gives CDR1 SEHNR, CDR2 FQNEAQ (reference sequence). After removal of 2 bases from V and 6 bases from J, the junction contained 5 bases not matched to a gene. CDR3 DNA: TGTGCCAGCAGCTTAATCGGACAGGGGGCGGATGGCTACACCTTC. This codes for CASSLIGQGADGYTF.

In the case of this clone: This may stem from a read error, because a much larger clone lies one nucleotide away. The same CDR3 can be traced to other DNA sequences in this sample. The CDR3 is CASSLQGAANEKLFF. CDR3 DNA: TGTGCCAGCAGTTTACAGGGGGCAGCTAATGAAAAACTGTTTTTT. This chain uses TRBV28 with TRBJ1-4; 8 bases match TRBD1. CDR3 length equals 15 residues. Per the germline V gene, CDR1 is MDHEN and CDR2 is SYDVKM. The V and J ends lost 2 bases and 3 bases, in that order; junction bases with no gene match: 2.

The CDR3 sequence is CASSPEGSSIPYNEQFF. The CDR3 coding sequence is TGCGCCAGCAGCCCGGAAGGGTCAAGCATCCCCTACAATGAGCAGTTCTTC. The chain carries TRBV4-1 and TRBJ2-1; D is undetermined. Germline CDR1 and CDR2: MGHRA and YSYEKL. This CDR3 contains 17 residues. Between the trimmed V and J ends, which lost 4 bases and 2 bases, there was a span of 18 bases.

This chain joins TRBV15 and TRBJ1-2; D is possibly TRBD1 (5 bases). Trimming shortened V by 5 bases and J by 4 bases, and 11 bases separated the two germline ends. The CDR3 is made up of 13 amino acids. CDR1 is LNHNV, CDR2 YYDKDF, per germline (reference sequence). CDR3 DNA: TGTGCCACCAGCCCAGCTAGGGGCTATGGCTACACCTTC. Translating it yields CATSPARGYGYTF.

In regard to this clone: A read error is possible here, since a much larger clone lies one base away. The chain links TRBV7-9 to TRBJ2-7, with D perhaps given as TRBD1 or TRBD2 (5 bases each). Germline-derived CDR1 and CDR2 are SEHNR and FQNEAQ (reference sequence). Trimming shortened V by 1 base and J by 4 bases, and 11 bases separated the two germline ends. The CDR3 has 14 residues. CDR3 sequence (DNA): TGTGCCAGCAGCTTAGTAGGGACCAGATACGAGCAGTACTTC. Residues: CASSLVGTRYEQYF.

The chain has TRBV7-2 and TRBJ2-7; the match to TRBD1 covers 8 bases. Germline loops: CDR1 SGHTA, CDR2 FQGNSA. Trimming removed 1 base from V and 3 bases from J; junction bases left unmatched: 5. CDR3 length: 15 amino acids. As DNA, the CDR3 is TGTGCCAGCAGCTTAGAGGCAGGGGGCAACTACGAGCAGTACTTC. This encodes CASSLEAGGNYEQYF.

This clone was seen more than once but under ten times. The chain carries TRBV5-6 and TRBJ1-2; no firm D call. With 0 bases removed from V and 6 bases from J, the gap between germline ends came to 9 bases. CDR1 SGHDT and CDR2 YYEEEE come from the germline V gene. The CDR3 loop spans 13 amino acids. The CDR3 DNA is TGTGCCAGCAGCTTGGGTAGGGCCCATGGCTACACCTTC. Translating gives CASSLGRAHGYTF.

The J gene is TRBJ1-2, the V gene TRBV11-3, with 7 bases that match TRBD1. This CDR3 is 16 amino acids long. V dropped 4 bases and J dropped 4; count of bases not matched to a gene: 12. From germline, CDR1 is SGHNT and CDR2 YENEEA. DNA for the CDR3: TGTGCCAGCAGCTCATCCGGGACAGCGGCCAGCTATGGCTACACCTTC. Its translation is CASSSSGTAASYGYTF.

A word on this clone: Other DNA variants within this sample encode the same CDR3. V usage is TRBV5-1 and J usage is TRBJ2-7; TRBD1 might be the D (6 bases). V dropped 1 base and J dropped 2 bases, with 10 bases sitting between them. The CDR3 extends over 14 amino acids. Germline values: CDR1 SGHRS, CDR2 YFSETQ. Written as DNA, the CDR3 is TGCGCCAGCAGCTTGAGTCAGGGGCCCTACGAGCAGTACTTC. This codes for CASSLSQGPYEQYF.

The gene calls are TRBV11-2 and TRBJ2-3; TRBD1 matches 10 bases. The CDR3 loop spans 17 amino acids. Germline V gene data show CDR1 as SGHAT and CDR2 as FQNNGV. Unmatched junction bases numbered 11, after V lost 5 bases and J lost 3 bases. This CDR3 is CASSQGVGGQGTDTQYF. CDR3 DNA sequence: TGTGCCAGCAGCCAGGGCGTTGGGGGACAGGGGACAGATACGCAGTATTTT.

This rearrangement joins TRBV6-6 to TRBJ2-3, with 8 bases fitting TRBD2. The length of the CDR3 is 16 residues. The V gene end was trimmed by 2 bases and the J gene end by 8 bases; junction bases not matched to a gene: 12. Germline loops: CDR1 MNHNY, CDR2 SVGAGI (reference sequence). The CDR3 bases are TGTGCCAGCAGTTACGGGACGGGAGGGAGAGGGGTTACGCAGTATTTT. The encoded protein is CASSYGTGGRGVTQYF.

The CDR3 region has the DNA TGCGCCAGCAGCCAAGGGGGCTTAGGTACCTACGAGCAGTACTTC. It encodes CASSQGGLGTYEQYF. V and J are TRBV4-1 and TRBJ2-7, with a tentative D call TRBD1 (5 bases). Germline V lookup: CDR1 MGHRA, CDR2 YSYEKL. V gave up 1 base and J gave up 2 bases, with 12 bases separating them. This CDR3 is 15 amino acids long.

The V call is TRBV7-9, the J call TRBJ2-1, with TRBD2 identical over 10 bases. V lost 3 bases and J lost 6; bases outside the gene matches: 5. The CDR3 totals 15 residues. In germline, CDR1 is SEHNR, CDR2 FQNEAQ (reference sequence). The CDR3: CASSFLAGAPNEQFF. CDR3 nucleotide sequence: TGTGCCAGCAGCTTTCTAGCGGGAGCCCCCAATGAGCAGTTCTTC.

J is TRBJ2-1 and V is TRBV2; 10 bases match TRBD2. The CDR3 is made up of 15 amino acids. Germline assignment: CDR1 SNHLY and CDR2 FYNNEI. V trimming: 4 bases; J trimming: 7 bases; junction bases outside the gene matches: 7. The CDR3 here is CASSGPAGGENEQFF. CDR3 sequence (DNA): TGTGCCAGCAGTGGCCCAGCGGGGGGGGAAAATGAGCAGTTCTTC. Together with reference TRBV2 and TRBJ2-1, the CDR3 gives the full variable domain: EPEVTQTPSHQVTQMGQEVILRCVPISNHLYFYWYRQILGQKVEFLVSFYNNEISEKSEIFDDQFSVERPDGSNFTLKIRSTKLEDSAMYFCASSGPAGGENEQFFGPGTRLTVL.

This chain joins TRBV10-3 and TRBJ2-1, with D tentatively TRBD2 (5 bases). V was pared by 4 bases and J by 0 bases, with 22 bases between. There are 19 residues in the CDR3. CDR1 is ENHRY, CDR2 SYGVKD, per germline. The CDR3 sequence is CAISGSLAGADYSYNEQFF. The CDR3 region has the DNA TGTGCCATCAGTGGGTCGTTAGCCGGAGCCGACTACTCCTACAATGAGCAGTTCTTC.

The gene calls are TRBV10-3 and TRBJ2-3, with TRBD1 matching 7 bases. The CDR3 spans 14 residues. CDR1 and CDR2 from the germline V gene are ENHRY and SYGVKD. Unmatched junction bases numbered 4, after V lost 7 bases and J lost 0 bases. This chain's CDR3 is CAIKPGQSTDTQYF. As DNA, the CDR3 is TGTGCCATCAAGCCGGGACAGAGCACAGATACGCAGTATTTT.

The gene calls are TRBV29-1 and TRBJ2-7, with D hard to call. The CDR3 spans 14 residues. CDR1 is SQVTM and CDR2 is ANQGSEA in the germline V gene. Trimming cost V 4 bases and J 5 bases, with 18 bases left between them. In DNA, the CDR3 is TGCAGCGTTGCTTTACTCTCCGTAAAGAACGAGCAGTACTTC. Residues: CSVALLSVKNEQYF.

The chain combines TRBV5-1 with TRBJ2-1; D unresolved. The CDR3 totals 13 residues. Germline V gene sequence: CDR1 SGHRS, CDR2 YFSETQ. V was clipped by 4 bases and J by 4 bases, with 9 bases between them. The CDR3 coding sequence is TGCGCCAGCAGCCGCGACGGTTACAATGAGCAGTTCTTC. It codes for CASSRDGYNEQFF.

This clone has only a few counts. V is TRBV7-8 and J is TRBJ1-1; 8 nucleotides line up with TRBD1. Germline CDR1 and CDR2: SGHVS and FQNEAQ. The CDR3 contains 14 residues. V was pared by 3 bases and J by 1 base, with 1 base of the junction left unmatched. CDR3 loop: CASSFGTGNTEAFF. CDR3 nucleotides: TGTGCCAGCAGCTTTGGGACAGGGAACACTGAAGCTTTCTTT.